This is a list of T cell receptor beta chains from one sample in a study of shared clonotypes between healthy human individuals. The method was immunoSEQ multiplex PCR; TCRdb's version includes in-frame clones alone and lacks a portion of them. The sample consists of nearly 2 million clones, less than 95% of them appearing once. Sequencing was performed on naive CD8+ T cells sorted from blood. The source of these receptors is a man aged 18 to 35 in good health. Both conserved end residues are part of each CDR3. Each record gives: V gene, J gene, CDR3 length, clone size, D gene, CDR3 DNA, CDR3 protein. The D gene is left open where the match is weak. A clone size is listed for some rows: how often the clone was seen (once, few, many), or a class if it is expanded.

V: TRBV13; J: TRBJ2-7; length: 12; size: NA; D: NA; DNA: TGTGCCAGCAGCTTACAGGGGAACGAGCAGTACTTC; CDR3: CASSLQGNEQYF
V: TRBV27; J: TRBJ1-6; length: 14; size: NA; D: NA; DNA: TGTGCCAGCAGTCCCGGACTACTCAATTCACCCCTCCACTTT; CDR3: CASSPGLLNSPLHF
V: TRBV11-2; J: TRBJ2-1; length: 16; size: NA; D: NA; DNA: TGTGCCAGCAGCCCAGAGGTCGGAACAGTCTACAATGAGCAGTTCTTC; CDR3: CASSPEVGTVYNEQFF
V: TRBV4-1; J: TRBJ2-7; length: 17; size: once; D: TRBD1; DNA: TGCGCCAGCAGCCAAGATTCCGTAGACAGGGTGGGGTACGAGCAGTACTTC; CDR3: CASSQDSVDRVGYEQYF
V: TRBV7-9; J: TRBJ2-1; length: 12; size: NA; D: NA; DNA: TGTGCCAGCAGCCCAAACTTGATTGAGCAGTTCTTC; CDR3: CASSPNLIEQFF
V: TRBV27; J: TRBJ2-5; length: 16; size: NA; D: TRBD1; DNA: TGTGCCAGCAGATCTCTCCCGGGACAGAACAAAGAGACCCAGTACTTC; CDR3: CASRSLPGQNKETQYF
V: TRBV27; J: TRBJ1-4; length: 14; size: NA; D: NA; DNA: TGTGCCAGCAGTTTGTTAGGGGTGGATGAAAAACTGTTTTTT; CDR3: CASSLLGVDEKLFF
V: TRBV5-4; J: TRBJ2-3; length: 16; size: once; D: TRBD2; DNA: TGTGCCAGCAGCTCGGGACTAGAATTATACACAGATACGCAGTATTTT; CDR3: CASSSGLELYTDTQYF
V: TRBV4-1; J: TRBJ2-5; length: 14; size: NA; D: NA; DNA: TGCGCCAGCAGCCAAGTGGGCGCGTTTGAGACCCAGTACTTC; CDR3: CASSQVGAFETQYF
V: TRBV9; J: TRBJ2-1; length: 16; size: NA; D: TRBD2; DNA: TGTGCCAGCAGCACCCCGACTAGCGGGAGGGACAATGAGCAGTTCTTC; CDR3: CASSTPTSGRDNEQFF
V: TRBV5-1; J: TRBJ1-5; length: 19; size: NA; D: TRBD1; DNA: TGCGCCAGCAGCAGATACCGGGACAGGGGGCCTCGTAGCAATCAGCCCCAGCATTTT; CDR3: CASSRYRDRGPRSNQPQHF
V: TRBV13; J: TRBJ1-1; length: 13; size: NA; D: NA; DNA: TGTGCCAGCAGTCCCGGGATGAACACTGAAGCTTTCTTT; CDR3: CASSPGMNTEAFF
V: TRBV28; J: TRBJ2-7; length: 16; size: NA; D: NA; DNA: TGTGCCAGCAGCTCCAGGGTCCGGGACACTTACTACGAGCAGTACTTC; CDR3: CASSSRVRDTYYEQYF
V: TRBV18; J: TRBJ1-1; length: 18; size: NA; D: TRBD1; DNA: TGTGCCAGCTCACCATCGGGACAGGGCTTGTCCATGAACACTGAAGCTTTCTTT; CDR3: CASSPSGQGLSMNTEAFF
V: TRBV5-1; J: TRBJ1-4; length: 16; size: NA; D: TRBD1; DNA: TGCGCCAGCAGCTTGGGGGCCGAAACAGGGGGCGAAAAACTGTTTTTT; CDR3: CASSLGAETGGEKLFF
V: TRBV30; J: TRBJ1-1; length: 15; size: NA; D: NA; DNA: TGTGCCTGGAGTGTAACCGGAATTGGGAACACTGAAGCTTTCTTT; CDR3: CAWSVTGIGNTEAFF
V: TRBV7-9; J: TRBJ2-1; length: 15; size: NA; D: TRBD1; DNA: TGTGCCAGCAGCTTCAAGGGACAGCCGATCAATGAGCAGTTCTTC; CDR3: CASSFKGQPINEQFF
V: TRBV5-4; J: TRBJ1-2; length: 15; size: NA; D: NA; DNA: TGTGCCAGCTCGGTGGGTTCCCTCTCTAACTATGGCTACACCTTC; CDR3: CASSVGSLSNYGYTF
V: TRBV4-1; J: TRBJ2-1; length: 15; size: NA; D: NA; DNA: TGCGCCAGCAGCCAAGTCTCAGGAACTAGTGATGAGCAGTTCTTC; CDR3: CASSQVSGTSDEQFF
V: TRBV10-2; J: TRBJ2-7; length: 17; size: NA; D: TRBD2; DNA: TGCGCCAGCAGTTCCGGGACTAGCGGGAGATCCAACTACGAGCAGTACTTC; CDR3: CASSSGTSGRSNYEQYF
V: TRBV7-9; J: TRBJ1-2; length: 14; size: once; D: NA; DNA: TGTGCCAGCAGCTCCGAAGATCCGTTCTATGGCTACACCTTC; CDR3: CASSSEDPFYGYTF
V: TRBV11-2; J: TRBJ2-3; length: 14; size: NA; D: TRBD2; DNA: TGTGCCAGCAGCTTAATCTTAGCGGGAGATACGCAGTATTTT; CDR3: CASSLILAGDTQYF
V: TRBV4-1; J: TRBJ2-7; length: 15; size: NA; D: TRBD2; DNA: TGCGCCAGCAGCCAAGAGCTAGCGGGCGCCTACGAGCAGTACTTC; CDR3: CASSQELAGAYEQYF
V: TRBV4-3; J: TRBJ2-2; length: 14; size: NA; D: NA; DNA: TGCGCCAGCAGCGTCGCCGGGGGTACAGGGGAGCTGTTTTTT; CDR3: CASSVAGGTGELFF
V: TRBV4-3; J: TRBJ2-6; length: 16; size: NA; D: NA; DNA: TGCGCCAGCAGCCAAGAGGGGGGCGTGGGGGCCAACGTCCTGACTTTC; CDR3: CASSQEGGVGANVLTF
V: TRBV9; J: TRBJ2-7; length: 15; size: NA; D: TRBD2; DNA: TGTGCCAGCAGCGTATCGGCCAGCGGGAGCTACGAGCAGTACTTC; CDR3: CASSVSASGSYEQYF
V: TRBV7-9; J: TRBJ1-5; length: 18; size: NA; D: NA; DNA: TGTGCCAGCAGCTTAGGTGGGGGCCTGGAGTATAGCAATCAGCCCCAGCATTTT; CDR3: CASSLGGGLEYSNQPQHF
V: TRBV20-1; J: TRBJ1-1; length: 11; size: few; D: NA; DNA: TGCAGTGCTAGATTGAACACTGAAGCTTTCTTT; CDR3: CSARLNTEAFF
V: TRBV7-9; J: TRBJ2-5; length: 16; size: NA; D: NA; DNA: TGTGCCAGCAGCCCGGGAGAGGGGGGGCCCAGGGAGACCCAGTACTTC; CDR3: CASSPGEGGPRETQYF
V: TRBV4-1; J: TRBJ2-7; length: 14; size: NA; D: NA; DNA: TGCGCCAGCAGCCAAGAGGCCGGATCCTACGAGCAGTACTTC; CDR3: CASSQEAGSYEQYF
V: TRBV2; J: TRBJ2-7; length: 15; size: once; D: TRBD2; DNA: TGTGCCAGCAGTGACTTCTTTAGCGGGGGCTACGAGCAGTACTTC; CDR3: CASSDFFSGGYEQYF
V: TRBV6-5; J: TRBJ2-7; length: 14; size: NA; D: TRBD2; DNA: TGTGCCACCCGGACTAGCGGGAGCTCCTACGAGCAGTACTTC; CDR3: CATRTSGSSYEQYF
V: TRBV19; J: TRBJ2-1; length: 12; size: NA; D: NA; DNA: TGTGCCAGTAGTATATGGATGGGTGAGCAGTTCTTC; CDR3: CASSIWMGEQFF
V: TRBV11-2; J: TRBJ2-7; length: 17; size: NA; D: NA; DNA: TGTGCCAGCAGCTTAATGGGAGGGGGAATTTCCTCCTACGAGCAGTACTTC; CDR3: CASSLMGGGISSYEQYF
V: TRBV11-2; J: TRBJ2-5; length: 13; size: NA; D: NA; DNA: TGTGCCAGCAGCTTAGATGCCGGAATGGGCCAGTACTTC; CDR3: CASSLDAGMGQYF
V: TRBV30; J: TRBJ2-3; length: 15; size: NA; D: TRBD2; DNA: TGTGCCTGGAGCTCCGGGGGGGTTAGCACAGATACGCAGTATTTT; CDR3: CAWSSGGVSTDTQYF
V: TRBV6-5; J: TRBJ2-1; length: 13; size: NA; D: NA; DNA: TGTGCCAGCAGCGTGGTGCAAAACAATGAGCAGTTCTTC; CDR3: CASSVVQNNEQFF
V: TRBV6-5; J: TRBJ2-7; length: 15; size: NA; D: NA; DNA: TGTGCCAGCAGTCAGGGGCGGGGGCTTTACGACGAGCAGTACTTC; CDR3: CASSQGRGLYDEQYF
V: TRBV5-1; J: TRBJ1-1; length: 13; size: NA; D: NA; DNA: TGCGCCAGCAGCTTGGCCCCAGGCACTGAAGCTTTCTTT; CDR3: CASSLAPGTEAFF
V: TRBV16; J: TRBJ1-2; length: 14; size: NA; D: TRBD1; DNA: TGTGCCAGCAGCCAATCTCAGGGGGGCTATGGCTACACCTTC; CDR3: CASSQSQGGYGYTF
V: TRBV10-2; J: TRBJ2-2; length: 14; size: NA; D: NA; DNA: TGCGCCAGCAGTGGGACAGCGCGCACCGGGGAGCTGTTTTTT; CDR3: CASSGTARTGELFF
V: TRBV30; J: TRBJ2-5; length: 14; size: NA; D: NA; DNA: TGTGCCTGGAGCCCCCCTGGGCGTCCAGAGACCCAGTACTTC; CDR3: CAWSPPGRPETQYF
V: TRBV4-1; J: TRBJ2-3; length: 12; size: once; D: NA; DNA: TGCGCCAGCAGCCATTCTTTAGATACGCAGTATTTT; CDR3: CASSHSLDTQYF
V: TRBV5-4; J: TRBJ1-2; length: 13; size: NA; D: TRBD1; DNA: TGTGCCAGCAGCATCACAGGGGGCAATGGCTACACCTTC; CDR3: CASSITGGNGYTF
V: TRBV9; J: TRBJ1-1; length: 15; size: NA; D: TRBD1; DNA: TGTGCCAGCAGCGTAGGTGGACAGGGGAACACTGAAGCTTTCTTT; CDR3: CASSVGGQGNTEAFF
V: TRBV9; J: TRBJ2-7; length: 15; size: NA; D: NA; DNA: TGTGCCAGCAGCGGCTACCAGCGGGTTTCCTACGAGCAGTACTTC; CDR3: CASSGYQRVSYEQYF
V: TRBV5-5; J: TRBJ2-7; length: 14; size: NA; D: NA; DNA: TGTGCCAGCAGCTTGGCGGCGGGAAGGTACGAGCAGTACTTC; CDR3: CASSLAAGRYEQYF